The clone carrying this T cell receptor (beta chain) was counted ten times or more. Its antigen remains unknown. The record originates from a study of Graves' ophthalmopathy and Graves' hyperthyroidism. TCR beta CDR3 regions were amplified from RNA transcripts. An initial RT-PCR round employing HTBI primers preceded a second-round multiplex PCR. MiXCR, applied by TCRdb to the multiplex PCR reads, yields one record per CDR3 protein. The repertoire holds hundreds of thousands of distinct CDR3 sequences, with roughly 20% as singletons. Whole-study results and caveats: Blood samples also showed most expanded thyroid clonotypes exceeding 0.001 frequency. Progression of ophthalmopathy was predicted by the model with roughly 71% sensitivity and roughly 78% specificity.

Deletions cut 1 base from V and 5 bases from J, with 11 bases between. The length of the CDR3 is 14 residues. Recruitment covered hyperthyroidism patients aged 18 to 65 whose new diagnosis was of under 2 months' duration. Clinicians diagnosed using symptoms, serum thyroxine, TRAb, thyroid ultrasound and orbital computed tomography. Material: peripheral blood. V gene TRBV12-3 or TRBV12-4 combines with J gene TRBJ1-1; D might be TRBD1 (5 bases). The sequence came from a woman aged 18-29 years with stable Graves' hyperthyroidism. The chain's CDR3 is CASSLERGRTEAFF. The DNA of the CDR3 is TGTGCCAGCAGTTTAGAGCGGGGGAGGACTGAAGCTTTCTTT.